What follows is one T cell receptor (beta chain) and its context. This clone was observed a single time. It has no known antigen specificity. Per-base qualities were not stored, and no clone one base away is much larger. In the same sample, other DNA sequences code for this CDR3. TCR CDR3 regions were amplified from genomic DNA by multiplex PCR using the deep immunoSEQ assay. Extracted genomic DNA from each cell subset was distributed evenly across all wells of several immunoSEQ 96-well plates, and each plate was treated as a replicate. For sorted subsets, approximately 210 ng genomic DNA, equal to tens of thousands of T cell genomes, was loaded into each replicate PCR. The purified libraries were quantified using a Qubit 3.0 fluorometer, sized with a Bioanalyzer 2100, and then quantified again using the KAPA Library Quantification kit. Every immunoSEQ 96-well plate was sequenced on a separate single-read 150-cycle Illumina NextSeq 550 flow cell. The study's own analysis went as follows. Because the immunoSEQ output included only junctional sequences and no quality scores, the filtering could not be the same as the filtering used for full-length reads. Sequences were annotated with PyIR, a Python wrapper for IgBLAST v1.9, and V/J genes and CDR3 were assigned using IMGT germline references. Reads were removed for weak V/J assignments (E-value above 1e-6), missing CDR3, stop codons, out-of-frame junctions, or ambiguous translated residues. A V3J clonotype was defined by an identical inferred V gene, J gene, and CDR3 amino acid sequence. Percentage overlap between repertoires was computed as shared unique clonotypes divided by the size of the smaller repertoire. Three approaches were used to assess repertoire richness: RTK rarefaction, the Chao1 estimator, and Recon v2.1 estimates of unobserved clonotypes. For all TCRbeta clonotypes obtained by the gDNA method from a few donors, generation probabilities were computed with OLGA. TCRdb's version of the immuneACCESS table is confined to in-frame rearrangements and falls short of the full clone set. An unresolved V gene accounts for under half of the shortfall where checked; the remainder is of unknown origin. V and J calls and clone size follow that table, whereas D and trimming were derived from the DNA. The sample includes around 340,000 clones, with around four fifths observed a single time. The biggest ten clones account for about 10% of the sample.

The donors were healthy, HIV-negative adults who had no recently reported acute infections or vaccinations. Every donor was a Caucasian adult living in Nashville, Tennessee, USA. CD4+ T cells were enriched by magnetic negative selection, after which naive cells were positively selected on CD45RA and the negative fraction was taken as the memory subset. Blood was obtained by leukapheresis, after which PBMCs were separated by Ficoll-Histopaque density gradient centrifugation and cryopreserved in liquid nitrogen vapor phase. Purity and quantity of every magnetically sorted T cell population were checked by analytical flow cytometry. Each sorted fraction had its genomic DNA isolated and then quantified by UV absorbance on a Nanodrop 2000c. The source of the sample is a study of shared clonotypes between healthy human individuals (TCRdb year 2020). With regard to the full study: The cohort included three men and a couple of women between 18 and 49 years of age. Per donor, three plates each were used for CD4 naive and CD4 memory, two for CD8 naive, and one for CD8 memory. Blood TCR repertoires of five healthy adults were deeply sequenced to estimate repertoire size and the extent of clonotype sharing between individuals. To increase sequencing depth and limit assay-specific biases, different laboratories used diverse techniques to prepare libraries and sequence TCR repertoires. Between about 0.85 and 9.5 billion PBMCs per donor were obtained by leukapheresis.

Paper-wide results and their limitations: The small number of donors limited the genetic and exposure-history diversity represented. Sampling was restricted to blood, and TCR repertoires in tissues likely differ from the TCR repertoires found in blood. Approximately 5% of naive CD4, 3.5% of naive CD8, approximately 2.2% of memory CD4, and 0.35% to 0.4% of memory CD8 clonotypes were shared across several donors. Pairwise subsampling led to the expectation that sequencing depth would affect the degree of clonotype sharing among donors. Even with the large sequencing depth, rarefaction of the sorted-subset datasets indicated that sequencing was incomplete. Larger estimated clonotype richness was generally found for naive subsets than for memory subsets. Higher generation probabilities were observed for clonotypes shared by all four sorted-subset donors than for non-shared clonotypes.

V is cut by 3 bases and J by 8 bases, and the space between the germline ends is 7 bases. Taken from cysteine to phenylalanine, the CDR3 has 11 residues. Only the CDR3 DNA stays, 33 bases, in frame from base 1. CDR1 is given as SNHLY and CDR2 as FYNNEI, both from the germline V gene. Recombination joined TRBV2 with TRBJ1-2; TRBD1 is possibly the D segment (5 matching bases). The specimen sequenced was memory CD4+ T cells sorted from blood. This sample's cell subset or site label indicates: CD45RA-negative fraction. The origin of this receptor is a man aged 30 to 45 in good health. CDR3 region: CASSEWDGYTF. The DNA is as follows: TGTGCCAGCAGTGAGTGGGACGGCTACACCTTC.